Listed below are T cell receptor beta chains from one sample, sequenced in a study of beta chain features in type 1 diabetes. Clones were read by immunoSEQ multiplex PCR, and TCRdb kept only the in-frame ones, dropping some. The top ten clones hold approximately 0.021% of a sample with 680,000 or so clones, roughly 13% of them seen once. Sequenced sample: naive CD4+ T cells from blood. All receptors come from a man in his late teens or twenties with type 1 diabetes. Both conserved end residues are part of each CDR3.

TRBV30	TRBJ2-3	CAWSEVEGAQYF
TRBV19	TRBJ2-2	CASSMGTGELFF
TRBV5-8	TRBJ1-5	CASSLRGGGIEPQHF
TRBV7-9	TRBJ2-5	CASSPSGGKETQYF
TRBV6-6	TRBJ2-7	CASGGTSRYEQYF
TRBV6-5	TRBJ1-1	CASRDSLNTEAFF
TRBV10-3	TRBJ2-7	CAISESNIGSQYF
TRBV5-1	TRBJ1-4	CASSHTEGANEKLFF
TRBV7-2	TRBJ1-2	CASSSGPLYGYTF
TRBV5-1	TRBJ2-1	CASSVGTANNEQFF
TRBV11-3	TRBJ2-3	CASSLGLARSTDTQYF
TRBV30	TRBJ1-2	CAWSLSFYGYTF
TRBV7-9	TRBJ1-5	CASSLGPPQNQPQHF
TRBV15	TRBJ2-2	CATRRELGTGELFF
TRBV28	TRBJ2-3	CASSYSGGMDTQYF
TRBV6-5	TRBJ2-7	CASSSGGQGAYEQYF
TRBV7-3	TRBJ1-1	CASSLTGGNTEAFF
TRBV7-6	TRBJ1-1	CASSQTPPAGVVNTEAFF
TRBV11-3	TRBJ2-2	CASSLDLTSGELFF
TRBV29-1	TRBJ2-1	CSVPSGTHNEQFF
TRBV25-1	TRBJ1-2	CASSEYRGPGPNYGYTF
TRBV5-1	TRBJ2-5	CASSSAGLAAGDGKTQYF
TRBV30	TRBJ1-1	CACTGTGPSGTEAFF
TRBV16	TRBJ1-5	CASSQGRGNQPQHF
TRBV5-1	TRBJ2-1	CASSLRMTGISSYNEQFF
TRBV6-6	TRBJ2-5	CASSWTEWETQYF
TRBV30	TRBJ2-7	CAWKPGVSSYEQYF
TRBV28	TRBJ2-4	CASSFGQGSNIQYF
TRBV7-2	TRBJ1-2	CASGTGEVVYGYTF
TRBV7-9	TRBJ2-1	CASTETVSLLQFF
TRBV30	TRBJ2-5	CAWTQSQETQYF
TRBV29-1	TRBJ1-4	CSVEDGQGGEKLFF
TRBV11-2	TRBJ2-7	CASSLGGQGVEQYF
TRBV2	TRBJ2-3	CASSGRGSTDTQYF
TRBV25-1	TRBJ2-3	CASSEWSSGGATDTQYF
TRBV10-3	TRBJ1-2	CAISEWGTAYGYTF
TRBV30	TRBJ1-2	CAWTGGHGYTF
TRBV6-1	TRBJ1-1	CASSEFSVRTEAFF
TRBV28	TRBJ2-5	CASSLAGQSLETQYF
TRBV28	TRBJ1-2	CASSLWGLGYTF
TRBV18	TRBJ1-4	CASSLGQGQNEKLFF
TRBV5-1	TRBJ1-2	CASSSGQPNYGYTF
TRBV6-5	TRBJ1-2	CASSYSKRDNYGYTF
TRBV4-2	TRBJ2-2	CASSQNMNIPRLTGELFF
TRBV30	TRBJ1-6	CAWSGGHSPLHF
TRBV18	TRBJ2-1	CASSLGGAGNEQFF
TRBV4-1	TRBJ2-2	CASSQVTGGSDTGELFF
TRBV10-3	TRBJ1-5	CAISEGQNNQPQHF
TRBV6-5	TRBJ1-1	CASSSPRDSTEAFF